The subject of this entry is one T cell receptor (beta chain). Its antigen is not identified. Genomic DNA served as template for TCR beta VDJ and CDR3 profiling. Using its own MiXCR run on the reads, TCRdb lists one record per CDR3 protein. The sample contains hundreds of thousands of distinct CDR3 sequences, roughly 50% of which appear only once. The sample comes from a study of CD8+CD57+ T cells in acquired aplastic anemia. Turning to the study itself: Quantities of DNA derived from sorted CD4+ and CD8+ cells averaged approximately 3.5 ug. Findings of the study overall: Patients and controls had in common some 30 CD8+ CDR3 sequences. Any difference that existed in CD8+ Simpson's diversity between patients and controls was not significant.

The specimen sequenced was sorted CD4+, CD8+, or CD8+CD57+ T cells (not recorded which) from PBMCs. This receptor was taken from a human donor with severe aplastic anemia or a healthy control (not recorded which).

CDR3 in amino acids: CASSRPGQSNTEKLFF. The CDR3 DNA reads TGCGCCAGCAGCCGCCCTGGGCAGTCAAACACTGAAAAACTGTTTTTT. The chain joins TRBV5-1 to TRBJ1-4; D is uncertain. Germline-derived CDR1 and CDR2 are SGHRS and YFSETQ. This CDR3 region has 16 residues. V shed 4 bases and J shed 7 bases, with 20 bases lying between them. Together with reference TRBV5-1 and TRBJ1-4, the CDR3 gives the full variable domain: KAGVTQTPRYLIKTRGQQVTLSCSPISGHRSVSWYQQTPGQGLQFLFEYFSETQRNKGNFPGRFSGRQFSNSRSEMNVSTLELGDSALYLCASSRPGQSNTEKLFFGSGTQLSVL.